This T cell receptor beta chain was sequenced during a study of cytomegalovirus exposure and HLA in healthy donors. To note about this clone: Its matching antigen is unknown.

Both 60 Vbeta primers and 13 Jbeta primers went into the PCR. Using immunoSEQ multiplex PCR, the repertoire was profiled, and TCRdb retains in-frame clones only, with some absent. Of about 140,000 clones in the sample, over 75% were seen once. Notes on the study in general: Later on, an analysis found that several of the most significant clusters appeared to be linked to common viral pathogens, which included parvovirus B19. It was confirmed in vitro that three of the CMV-associated chains were specific for CMV antigens. HLA alleles were associated with 17,000 or so TCR beta sequences in a later analysis at 0.05 false discovery rate. The records held CMV serostatus as the only immune exposure information.

This CDR3 has 13 residues. V lost 8 bases and J lost 5; bases outside the gene matches: 5. Germline-derived CDR1 and CDR2 are MNHEY and SVGAGI. The sample consisted of PBMCs. The rearrangement joins TRBV6-5 to TRBJ2-5; 10 bases line up with TRBD1. The TCR comes from a middle-aged man in good health and CMV-seronegative. DNA of the CDR3: TGTGCCAGCCAGACAGGGGGCATGGAGACCCAGTACTTC. This sequence encodes CASQTGGMETQYF.